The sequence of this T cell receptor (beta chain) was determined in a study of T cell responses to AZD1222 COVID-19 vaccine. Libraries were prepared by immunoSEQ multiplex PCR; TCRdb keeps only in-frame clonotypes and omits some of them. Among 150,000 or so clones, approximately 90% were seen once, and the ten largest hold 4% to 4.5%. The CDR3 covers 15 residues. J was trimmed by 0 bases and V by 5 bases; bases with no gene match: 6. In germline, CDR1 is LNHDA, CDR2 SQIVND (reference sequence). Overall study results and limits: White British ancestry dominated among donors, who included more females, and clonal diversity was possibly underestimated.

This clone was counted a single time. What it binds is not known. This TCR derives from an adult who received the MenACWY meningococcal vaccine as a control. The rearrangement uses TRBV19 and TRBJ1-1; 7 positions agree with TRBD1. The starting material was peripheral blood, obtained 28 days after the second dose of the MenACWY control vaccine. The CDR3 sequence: CASSLRTGLNTEAFF. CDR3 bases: TGTGCCAGTAGTCTTAGGACAGGCCTGAACACTGAAGCTTTCTTT.